Listed below are T cell receptor beta chains from one sample, sequenced in a study of cytomegalovirus exposure and HLA in healthy donors. Using immunoSEQ multiplex PCR, the repertoire was profiled, and TCRdb retains in-frame clones only, with some absent. This sample carries approximately 110,000 clones, less than 75% of them seen once, and the ten largest clones take around 4.5%. Sequenced: PBMCs. The receptors shown here come from a woman in her 40s in good health and CMV-seronegative. CDR3s include the opening cysteine and the closing phenylalanine or tryptophan. Fields, in order: V gene, D gene, clone size, J gene, CDR3 DNA, CDR3 protein. D genes are given only for firm matches. Only some rows state a clone size, as once, few, many or a class for expanded clones.

TRBV27	TRBD1	.	TRBJ1-2	TGTGCCAGCAGTCTCCGGACAGGGGTAGGCTACACCTTC	CASSLRTGVGYTF
TRBV5-1	TRBD2	.	TRBJ2-3	TGCGCCAGCAGCTTTTTCGGCCAGCGGGGGGGCCCGAATACGCAGTATTTT	CASSFFGQRGGPNTQYF
TRBV6-1	.	.	TRBJ1-1	TGTGCCAGCAGTGAAATGAGCGAAAACACTGAAGCTTTCTTT	CASSEMSENTEAFF
TRBV19	.	many	TRBJ1-5	TGTGCCAGTAGTATAGGTGGACGTTCTGGGGGCCAGCCCCAGCATTTT	CASSIGGRSGGQPQHF
TRBV28	.	.	TRBJ1-2	TGTGCCAGCAGTGCGGGGTCGACCTATGGCTACACCTTC	CASSAGSTYGYTF
TRBV5-1	.	.	TRBJ2-3	TGCGCCAGCAGCTTGGCCCCCACTAAGCGCAAGCGGATAGATACGCAGTATTTT	CASSLAPTKRKRIDTQYF
TRBV5-1	.	.	TRBJ2-3	TGCGCCAGCAGCTTGGAGCTAGCAAATACGCAGTATTTT	CASSLELANTQYF
TRBV7-9	TRBD1	.	TRBJ1-4	TGTGCCAGCAGCCCCCCCGGGGACAGACATAATGAAAAACTGTTTTTT	CASSPPGDRHNEKLFF
TRBV11-3	TRBD2	.	TRBJ2-1	TGTGCCAGCTTGACCTCACAGGGACTAGCCCCCGGGGGTGAGCAGTTCTTC	CASLTSQGLAPGGEQFF
TRBV19	TRBD1	.	TRBJ1-1	TGTGCCAGTAGGCCCTCGACAGGGGGCGGCACTGAAGCTTTCTTT	CASRPSTGGGTEAFF
TRBV18	.	.	TRBJ2-7	TGTGCCAGCTCACCATACTCTGACTCTATAAGCTCCTACGAGCAGTACTTC	CASSPYSDSISSYEQYF
TRBV27	TRBD2	.	TRBJ2-1	TGTGCCAGCAGTTCCGGCCGACTAGCGGGATCGGATGAGCAGTTCTTC	CASSSGRLAGSDEQFF
TRBV4-3	.	.	TRBJ1-5	TGCGCCAGCAGCCCGGTTTCGGGAAGGATTGGCGATCAGCCCCAGCATTTT	CASSPVSGRIGDQPQHF
TRBV2	.	few	TRBJ1-1	TGTGCCAGCAGTCCCAGGAACACTGAAGCTTTCTTT	CASSPRNTEAFF
TRBV4-2	TRBD2	.	TRBJ2-1	TGTGCCAGCAGCCCGACTAGCGGGGGCGTCTCCTACAATGAGCAGTTCTTC	CASSPTSGGVSYNEQFF